These 10 T cell receptor beta chains originate from one sample sequenced in a study of T-cell reconstitution after alpha-beta-depleted transplantation in children. A library of TCRbeta sequences, prepared with unique molecular identifiers, was generated. TCRdb re-called the PCR reads through MiXCR, storing one row per CDR3 protein. Here the sample spans 81,000 or so distinct CDR3 sequences, about 16% being singletons. Here the sequenced sample was PBMCs, mostly from graft donor cells, taken 180 days after TCRalphabeta/CD19-depleted stem cell transplant. These receptor sequences come from a male patient between 2 and 10 years old who had a stem cell transplant for acute lymphoblastic leukemia, so the T cells may come from the graft donor.

This clonotype was counted between two and nine times. The chain uses TRBV12-5 and TRBJ2-5; tentative D call: TRBD2 (7 bases). The V end lost 0 bases, the J end lost 3 bases, and 8 bases lay between the germline ends. This CDR3 contains 14 residues. Germline CDR1 and CDR2: LGHNT and FRNRAP. DNA of the CDR3: TGTGCTAGTGGTTTGGTAGGGGGGGAAGAGACCCAGTACTTC. It is translated as CASGLVGGEETQYF.

The chain links TRBV20-1 to TRBJ1-6; the match to TRBD1 covers 7 bases. Germline V gene data show CDR1 as DFQATT and CDR2 as SNEGSKA (reference sequence). This CDR3 has 14 residues. The V gene end was trimmed by 1 base and the J gene end by 8 bases; junction bases not matched to a gene: 5. The CDR3 sequence is CSARVGQVDSPLHF. The CDR3 nucleotides read TGCAGTGCTAGAGTAGGACAGGTCGATTCACCCCTCCACTTT.

This clonotype was detected a few times. This chain uses TRBV3-1 with TRBJ1-2; 10 nucleotides agree with TRBD1. The CDR3 has 14 amino acids. Trimming removed 3 bases from V and 4 bases from J; junction bases left unmatched: 2. Germline values: CDR1 LGHDT, CDR2 YNNKEL (reference sequence). The CDR3 DNA follows: TGTGCCAGCAGCCAGGGACAGGGGTCCTATGGCTACACCTTC. Translated, it gives CASSQGQGSYGYTF.

The V and J genes are TRBV5-1 and TRBJ2-5, with 7 bases identical to TRBD2. CDR3 length: 17 amino acids. The V gene end was trimmed by 3 bases and the J gene end by 2 bases; junction bases not matched to a gene: 13. From germline, CDR1 is SGHRS and CDR2 YFSETQ. CDR3 coding DNA: TGCGCCAGCAGCTACGGGACTATTACAGGACGGCAAGAGACCCAGTACTTC. Residues: CASSYGTITGRQETQYF.

The sample holds one count of this clonotype. V gene TRBV27 combines with J gene TRBJ2-7, with D maybe TRBD1 (6 bases). V lost 6 bases, J lost 4 bases, and 13 bases lay in between. The CDR3 length is 13 residues. Germline-derived CDR1 and CDR2 are MNHEY and SMNVEV (reference sequence). CDR3 residues: CASSRTATYEQYF. CDR3 coding DNA: TGTGCCAGCAGCCGGACAGCGACTTACGAGCAGTACTTC.

This clonotype was recorded a few times. The chain carries TRBV29-1 and TRBJ2-7; D may be TRBD1 (6 bases). Germline CDR1 reads SQVTM; CDR2 reads ANQGSEA. V lost 4 bases, J lost 7 bases, and 11 bases lay in between. There are 11 residues in the CDR3. Here the CDR3 reads CSVVQGWEQYF. As DNA, the CDR3 is TGCAGCGTTGTACAGGGATGGGAGCAGTACTTC.

The chain is built from TRBV29-1 and TRBJ2-7, with 7 positions matching TRBD2. Germline CDR1 and CDR2: SQVTM and ANQGSEA. This CDR3 region has 15 residues. Trimming took 4 bases from V and 3 from J; bases not matched to a gene: 12. The CDR3 nucleotides are TGCAGCGTTGCGCGCGGGGGAGCCACTATCTACGAGCAGTACTTC. This translates into CSVARGGATIYEQYF.

Only a few counts were recorded for this clonotype. The CDR3: CASGDWTGKNEKLFF. The CDR3 nucleotides read TGTGCCAGCGGTGATTGGACAGGGAAGAATGAAAAACTGTTTTTT. The J gene is TRBJ1-4, the V gene TRBV5-5, with 8 bases matching TRBD1. CDR1 is SGHKS, CDR2 YYEKEE, per germline (reference sequence). The CDR3 is 15 residues long. V trimming: 7 bases; J trimming: 5 bases; junction bases outside the gene matches: 10.

V and J are TRBV6-2 or TRBV6-3 and TRBJ2-2; D perhaps matches TRBD1 (6 bases). V was clipped by 10 bases and J by 0 bases, with 15 bases between them. Looked up from germline, CDR1 is MNHEY and CDR2 is SVGEGT. The CDR3 extends over 15 amino acids. The CDR3 here is CANDLQGTNTGELFF. CDR3 nucleotide sequence: TGTGCCAACGACTTACAGGGAACGAACACCGGGGAGCTGTTTTTT.

This clonotype occurred many times. The rearrangement uses TRBV5-1 and TRBJ2-1; a weak D match, TRBD1 (6 bases). This CDR3 contains 16 residues. V was pared by 2 bases and J by 7 bases, with 19 bases between. Germline values: CDR1 SGHRS, CDR2 YFSETQ. The CDR3 DNA follows: TGCGCCAGCAGCTTTGGTAGGGGGTCAGGGGAAAATGAGCAGTTCTTC. This codes for CASSFGRGSGENEQFF.